The 28 T cell receptor beta chains given below trace back to one sample, sequenced in a study of blood T cell repertoires in COVID-19. The data were produced by immunoSEQ multiplex PCR, yet TCRdb's version contains in-frame clones alone and is incomplete. The table records 120,000 to 150,000 clones, approximately 83% of them present only once. Sample: peripheral blood. Receptors originate from a woman aged 55-70 years with COVID-19, enrolled during active disease.

The gene calls are TRBV6-6 and TRBJ1-1; D is uncertain. V was clipped by 2 bases and J by 4 bases, with 8 bases between them. The CDR3 is 13 residues long. Germline CDR1 MNHNY, CDR2 SVGAGI (reference sequence). The CDR3 here is CASSYEGSTEAFF. DNA for the CDR3: TGTGCCAGCAGTTACGAGGGATCCACTGAAGCTTTCTTT.

The chain recombines TRBV5-4 with TRBJ2-7, with D perhaps matching TRBD1 (6 bases). V was clipped by 4 bases and J by 3 bases, with 14 bases between them. The CDR3 is 14 amino acids. Germline CDR1 and CDR2: SGHNT and YYREEE (reference sequence). Written as DNA, the CDR3 is TGTGCCAGCAGCGCCGTAGCAGGGGACTACGAGCAGTACTTC. This codes for CASSAVAGDYEQYF.

The chain couples TRBV7-9 to TRBJ1-2, with D possibly TRBD1 on 5 matching bases. Germline CDR1 and CDR2: SEHNR and FQNEAQ (reference sequence). The CDR3 has 13 amino acids. V lost 3 bases and J 8 bases, leaving 13 bases between the germline ends. The chain's CDR3 is CASSFVDSRGYTF. Here the CDR3 DNA reads TGTGCCAGCAGCTTCGTCGACAGCAGGGGCTACACCTTC.

The CDR3 reads CAWASDIQETQYF. The CDR3 DNA reads as TGTGCCTGGGCTAGCGATATTCAAGAGACCCAGTACTTC. The chain recombines TRBV11-2 with TRBJ2-5; perhaps TRBD2 as D (6 bases). CDR1 is SGHAT, CDR2 FQNNGV, per germline. This CDR3 is built from 13 residues. V was pared by 11 bases and J by 2 bases, with 15 bases between.

The gene calls are TRBV6-5 and TRBJ1-1; the D gene is possibly TRBD1 (5 bases). With 8 bases removed from V and 7 bases from J, the gap between germline ends came to 14 bases. The CDR3 is 12 amino acids. Germline CDR1 is MNHEY and CDR2 is SVGAGI. The CDR3 DNA follows: TGTGCCAGCGGAAACTACAGGAGTGAAGCTTTCTTT. It codes for CASGNYRSEAFF.

V usage is TRBV4-3 and J usage is TRBJ1-1; tentative D call: TRBD1 (5 bases). Germline CDR1 reads LGHNA; CDR2 reads YSLEER. The CDR3 is 14 residues long. V was shortened by 4 bases and J by 1 base, with 10 bases between the two germline ends. The CDR3 nucleotides read TGCGCCAGCAGCCGGGAAGGACAGAACACTGAAGCTTTCTTT. Translated, it gives CASSREGQNTEAFF.

This clone was counted between two and nine times. The chain employs TRBV4-1 and TRBJ1-2; D may be TRBD1 (6 bases). The length of the CDR3 is 15 residues. V was cut by 2 bases and J by 7 bases, with 17 bases left in between. Looked up from germline, CDR1 is MGHRA and CDR2 is YSYEKL. The DNA of the CDR3 is TGCGCCAGCAGCCAACAACAGGGTTTAGCGAGTGGCTACACCTTC. This translates into CASSQQQGLASGYTF.

The chain joins TRBV18 to TRBJ1-5, with D perhaps matching TRBD1 (5 bases). Germline assignment: CDR1 KGHSH and CDR2 LQKENI. The CDR3 contains 15 residues. V gave up 3 bases and J gave up 0 bases, with 9 bases separating them. This CDR3 is CASSPKTVSNQPQHF. The CDR3 nucleotides read TGTGCCAGCTCACCCAAGACAGTTAGCAATCAGCCCCAGCATTTT.

V usage is TRBV5-1 and J usage is TRBJ2-1; 9 nucleotides agree with TRBD1. Looked up from germline, CDR1 is SGHRS and CDR2 is YFSETQ. With V trimmed by 1 base and J by 9 bases, 5 bases remained unmatched. The CDR3 spans 14 residues. CDR3 nucleotide sequence: TGCGCCAGCAGCTTGCGGACAGGGGCGGCTGAGCAGTTCTTC. Protein product: CASSLRTGAAEQFF.

The chain joins TRBV9 to TRBJ1-2, with D uncertain. Germline assignment: CDR1 SGDLS and CDR2 YYNGEE. V was clipped by 0 bases and J by 8 bases, with 14 bases between them. This CDR3 has 14 amino acids. The CDR3 region is CASSVGTSTGGYTF. The CDR3 bases are TGTGCCAGCAGCGTAGGGACTTCCACGGGGGGCTACACCTTC.

The table lists this clone with a count of one. In DNA, the CDR3 is TGTGCCAGCAGTGAAACAGGGGGTAATGGCTACACCTTC. Protein product: CASSETGGNGYTF. The rearrangement uses TRBV6-1 and TRBJ1-2, with 8 positions matching TRBD1. The CDR3 is made up of 13 amino acids. Trimming removed 2 bases from V and 6 bases from J; junction bases left unmatched: 2. Germline V gene sequence: CDR1 MNHNS, CDR2 SASEGT.

This clone has just one count. The chain links TRBV19 to TRBJ1-1, with TRBD1 matching 8 bases. Unmatched junction bases numbered 18, after V lost 3 bases and J lost 6 bases. Germline loops: CDR1 LNHDA, CDR2 SQIVND (reference sequence). The CDR3 loop spans 18 amino acids. The chain's CDR3 is CASSIDIGAGGAGAEAFF. The CDR3 nucleotides are TGTGCCAGTAGTATTGATATAGGGGCAGGGGGCGCGGGGGCTGAAGCTTTCTTT. The variable domain in full, with the rest retrieved from reference TRBV19 and TRBJ1-1, is DGGITQSPKYLFRKEGQNVTLSCEQNLNHDAMYWYRQDPGQGLRLIYYSQIVNDFQKGDIAEGYSVSREKKESFPLTVTSAQKNPTAFYLCASSIDIGAGGAGAEAFFGQGTRLTVV.

The V and J genes are TRBV6-2 or TRBV6-3 and TRBJ1-1; TRBD1 matches 11 bases. Germline trimming cut 0 bases from V and 0 bases from J; bases unmatched to any gene: 3. Germline V gene sequence: CDR1 MNHEY, CDR2 SVGEGT. The CDR3 spans 17 residues. The CDR3 DNA is TGTGCCAGCAGTTACTCGGGGGACAGGGGGATGAACACTGAAGCTTTCTTT. It is translated as CASSYSGDRGMNTEAFF.

This clone was seen only a few times. The rearrangement uses TRBV28 and TRBJ1-1, with 8 bases lining up with TRBD1. In germline, CDR1 is MDHEN, CDR2 SYDVKM. The junction had 16 bases not matched to a gene; V was cut back by 3 bases and J by 1 base. The CDR3 covers 19 residues. The CDR3: CASSFPGDRTSTWNTEAFF. The CDR3 region has the DNA TGTGCCAGCAGTTTCCCGGGGGACAGGACCTCGACGTGGAACACTGAAGCTTTCTTT. The entire variable domain, with the rest obtained from reference TRBV28 and TRBJ1-1, is as follows: DVKVTQSSRYLVKRTGEKVFLECVQDMDHENMFWYRQDPGLGLRLIYFSYDVKMKEKGDIPEGYSVSREKKERFSLILESASTNQTSMYLCASSFPGDRTSTWNTEAFFGQGTRLTVV.

The rearrangement joins TRBV18 to TRBJ1-2; 7 bases are a match to TRBD1. The CDR3 is 13 residues long. Germline CDR1 KGHSH, CDR2 LQKENI. V shed 6 bases and J 4 bases; nucleotides not matched to a gene: 5. DNA for the CDR3: TGTGCCAGCTCCCCCGACAGGGTCTATGGCTACACCTTC. Translation gives CASSPDRVYGYTF.

This rearrangement joins TRBV7-3 to TRBJ2-7; D is perhaps TRBD2 (7 bases). The V gene lost 2 bases and the J gene lost 5 bases, with 13 bases spanning the gap. Per the germline V gene, CDR1 is SGHTA and CDR2 is FQGTGA. The CDR3 is made up of 14 amino acids. CDR3 loop: CASSLSGGWDEQYF. For the CDR3, the DNA is TGTGCCAGCAGCTTATCGGGGGGCTGGGACGAGCAGTACTTC. The variable domain in full, completed from reference TRBV7-3 and TRBJ2-7, reads GAGVSQTPSNKVTEKGKYVELRCDPISGHTALYWYRQSLGQGPEFLIYFQGTGAADDSGLPNDRFFAVRPEGSVSTLKIQRTERGDSAVYLCASSLSGGWDEQYFGPGTRLTVT.

The rearrangement uses TRBV19 and TRBJ1-2; maybe TRBD1 (5 bases). Germline V lookup: CDR1 LNHDA, CDR2 SQIVND (reference sequence). CDR3 length: 13 residues. V dropped 2 bases and J dropped 8 bases, with 12 bases sitting between them. For the CDR3, the DNA is TGTGCCAGTAGTATACAACAGGAGAGGGGCTACACCTTC. It encodes CASSIQQERGYTF.

The chain employs TRBV7-9 and TRBJ1-3; D uncertain. Between the trimmed V and J ends, which lost 8 bases and 1 base, there was a span of 9 bases. This CDR3 contains 13 residues. Per germline, CDR1 SEHNR and CDR2 FQNEAQ (reference sequence). CDR3 region: CASRAISGNTIYF. The CDR3 coding sequence is TGTGCCAGCCGAGCCATTTCTGGAAACACCATATATTTT.

The chain recombines TRBV6-2 or TRBV6-3 with TRBJ1-6; D is possibly TRBD1 (6 bases). From germline, CDR1 is MNHEY and CDR2 SVGEGT. This CDR3 contains 18 residues. V was trimmed by 2 bases and J by 8 bases, leaving 22 bases between them. DNA for the CDR3: TGTGCCAGCAGTTACCCTACCGACTCAGGGGCGCGGGATTCACCCCTCCACTTT. Its protein product is CASSYPTDSGARDSPLHF.

The rearrangement joins TRBV6-5 to TRBJ1-1, with 7 bases lining up with TRBD1. The V segment lost 6 bases and the J segment 3 bases; nucleotides outside the gene matches: 7. Germline assignment: CDR1 MNHEY and CDR2 SVGAGI. The CDR3 spans 14 residues. CDR3 DNA sequence: TGTGCCAGCAGGTATACAGGGGTTGACACTGAAGCTTTCTTT. Residues: CASRYTGVDTEAFF.

The chain employs TRBV4-2 and TRBJ2-1, with a weak D call TRBD1 (5 bases). Germline V gene sequence: CDR1 LGHNA, CDR2 YNFKEQ. The CDR3 runs to 13 residues. Trimming cost V 0 bases and J 8 bases, with 8 bases left between them. In DNA, the CDR3 is TGTGCCAGCAGCCAAGAGGGGCTTCATGAGCAGTTCTTC. Translating it yields CASSQEGLHEQFF.

This chain links TRBV5-4 with TRBJ1-2; no clear D gene. The CDR3 totals 14 residues. CDR1 SGHNT and CDR2 YYREEE come from the germline V gene (reference sequence). Trimming left V 0 bases short and J 3 bases short, with 9 bases between. In DNA form, the CDR3 reads TGTGCCAGCAGCTTGGATCTGGGAGACTATGGCTACACCTTC. The encoded protein is CASSLDLGDYGYTF.

The chain joins TRBV5-1 to TRBJ1-1; D may be TRBD1 (5 bases). The CDR3 covers 13 residues. CDR1 SGHRS and CDR2 YFSETQ come from the germline V gene. The germline V and J ends were trimmed by 5 bases and 3 bases, with 11 bases remaining between them. As DNA, the CDR3 is TGCGCCAGCAGATTTACGGGGGACACTGAAGCTTTCTTT. This codes for CASRFTGDTEAFF. Full variable domain (missing parts from reference TRBV5-1 and TRBJ1-1): KAGVTQTPRYLIKTRGQQVTLSCSPISGHRSVSWYQQTPGQGLQFLFEYFSETQRNKGNFPGRFSGRQFSNSRSEMNVSTLELGDSALYLCASRFTGDTEAFFGQGTRLTVV.

The chain is built from TRBV7-8 and TRBJ1-2, with 7 bases matching TRBD1. This CDR3 comprises 15 residues. The germline V gene encodes CDR1 SGHVS and CDR2 FQNEAQ. V lost 5 bases, J lost 8 bases, and 14 bases stayed unmatched. CDR3 nucleotides: TGTGCCAGCAGCGCGTCACAGGGGTTTAGGTACGGCTACACCTTC. It specifies CASSASQGFRYGYTF.

CDR3 sequence: CASIRPQEDYGYTF. The CDR3 DNA follows: TGTGCCAGCATCCGGCCCCAGGAGGACTATGGCTACACCTTC. The chain couples TRBV6-6 to TRBJ1-2; D not certain. Germline CDR1 and CDR2: MNHNY and SVGAGI (reference sequence). The ends were cut back, 7 bases at V and 3 bases at J, with 15 bases in the middle. This CDR3 has 14 residues.

The rearrangement joins TRBV14 to TRBJ1-1; unclear D gene. V gave up 4 bases and J gave up 5 bases, with 11 bases separating them. CDR3 length: 13 residues. In germline, CDR1 is SGHDN, CDR2 FVKESK. Here the CDR3 reads CASSPNLRTEAFF. The DNA of the CDR3 is TGTGCCAGCAGCCCTAACTTGCGGACTGAAGCTTTCTTT.

The J gene is TRBJ1-2, the V gene TRBV19, with D possibly TRBD1 on 5 matching bases. The CDR3 is made up of 13 amino acids. V was pared by 9 bases and J by 8 bases, with 19 bases between. Germline CDR1 LNHDA, CDR2 SQIVND (reference sequence). The CDR3 here is CASADSPWWGYTF. The CDR3 DNA is TGTGCCAGCGCCGACAGCCCCTGGTGGGGCTACACCTTC.

The chain has TRBV7-8 and TRBJ1-2, with 8 bases identical to TRBD1. The CDR3 has 16 amino acids. Trimming cost V 1 base and J 4 bases; bases outside gene matches: 8. Germline values: CDR1 SGHVS, CDR2 FQNEAQ. For the CDR3, the DNA is TGTGCCAGCAGCTTAGACCTGGGGACAGGCATCTATGGCTACACCTTC. Translating it yields CASSLDLGTGIYGYTF. The whole variable domain, filled in from reference TRBV7-8 and TRBJ1-2, reads GAGVSQSPRYKVAKRGQDVALRCDPISGHVSLFWYQQALGQGPEFLTYFQNEAQLDKSGLPSDRFFAERPEGSVSTLKIQRTQQEDSAVYLCASSLDLGTGIYGYTFGSGTRLTVV.